This TCR beta chain was profiled in a study of CD8 T cells in ankylosing spondylitis. A note on this clonotype: What it binds is not known.

TCRdb independently ran MiXCR on the 5' RACE reads; one entry per CDR3 protein. The table lists approximately 440,000 distinct CDR3 sequences, about 15% of them singletons. General study findings and limits: One TCR beta motif, made up of seven to nine highly homologous variants, appeared characteristic of ankylosing spondylitis blood.

The CDR3 has 11 amino acids. CDR1 and CDR2 (germline): DFQATT, SNEGSKA (reference sequence). V dropped 7 bases and J dropped 1 base, with 7 bases sitting between them. The sequenced material came from blood, either unsorted or a sorted T cell fraction (not recorded which). The chain links TRBV20-1 to TRBJ1-1; D is uncertain. The origin of this receptor is a male donor with ankylosing spondylitis. The CDR3 loop reads CSDNRNTEAFF. The DNA of the CDR3 is TGCAGTGATAACAGGAACACTGAAGCTTTCTTT.